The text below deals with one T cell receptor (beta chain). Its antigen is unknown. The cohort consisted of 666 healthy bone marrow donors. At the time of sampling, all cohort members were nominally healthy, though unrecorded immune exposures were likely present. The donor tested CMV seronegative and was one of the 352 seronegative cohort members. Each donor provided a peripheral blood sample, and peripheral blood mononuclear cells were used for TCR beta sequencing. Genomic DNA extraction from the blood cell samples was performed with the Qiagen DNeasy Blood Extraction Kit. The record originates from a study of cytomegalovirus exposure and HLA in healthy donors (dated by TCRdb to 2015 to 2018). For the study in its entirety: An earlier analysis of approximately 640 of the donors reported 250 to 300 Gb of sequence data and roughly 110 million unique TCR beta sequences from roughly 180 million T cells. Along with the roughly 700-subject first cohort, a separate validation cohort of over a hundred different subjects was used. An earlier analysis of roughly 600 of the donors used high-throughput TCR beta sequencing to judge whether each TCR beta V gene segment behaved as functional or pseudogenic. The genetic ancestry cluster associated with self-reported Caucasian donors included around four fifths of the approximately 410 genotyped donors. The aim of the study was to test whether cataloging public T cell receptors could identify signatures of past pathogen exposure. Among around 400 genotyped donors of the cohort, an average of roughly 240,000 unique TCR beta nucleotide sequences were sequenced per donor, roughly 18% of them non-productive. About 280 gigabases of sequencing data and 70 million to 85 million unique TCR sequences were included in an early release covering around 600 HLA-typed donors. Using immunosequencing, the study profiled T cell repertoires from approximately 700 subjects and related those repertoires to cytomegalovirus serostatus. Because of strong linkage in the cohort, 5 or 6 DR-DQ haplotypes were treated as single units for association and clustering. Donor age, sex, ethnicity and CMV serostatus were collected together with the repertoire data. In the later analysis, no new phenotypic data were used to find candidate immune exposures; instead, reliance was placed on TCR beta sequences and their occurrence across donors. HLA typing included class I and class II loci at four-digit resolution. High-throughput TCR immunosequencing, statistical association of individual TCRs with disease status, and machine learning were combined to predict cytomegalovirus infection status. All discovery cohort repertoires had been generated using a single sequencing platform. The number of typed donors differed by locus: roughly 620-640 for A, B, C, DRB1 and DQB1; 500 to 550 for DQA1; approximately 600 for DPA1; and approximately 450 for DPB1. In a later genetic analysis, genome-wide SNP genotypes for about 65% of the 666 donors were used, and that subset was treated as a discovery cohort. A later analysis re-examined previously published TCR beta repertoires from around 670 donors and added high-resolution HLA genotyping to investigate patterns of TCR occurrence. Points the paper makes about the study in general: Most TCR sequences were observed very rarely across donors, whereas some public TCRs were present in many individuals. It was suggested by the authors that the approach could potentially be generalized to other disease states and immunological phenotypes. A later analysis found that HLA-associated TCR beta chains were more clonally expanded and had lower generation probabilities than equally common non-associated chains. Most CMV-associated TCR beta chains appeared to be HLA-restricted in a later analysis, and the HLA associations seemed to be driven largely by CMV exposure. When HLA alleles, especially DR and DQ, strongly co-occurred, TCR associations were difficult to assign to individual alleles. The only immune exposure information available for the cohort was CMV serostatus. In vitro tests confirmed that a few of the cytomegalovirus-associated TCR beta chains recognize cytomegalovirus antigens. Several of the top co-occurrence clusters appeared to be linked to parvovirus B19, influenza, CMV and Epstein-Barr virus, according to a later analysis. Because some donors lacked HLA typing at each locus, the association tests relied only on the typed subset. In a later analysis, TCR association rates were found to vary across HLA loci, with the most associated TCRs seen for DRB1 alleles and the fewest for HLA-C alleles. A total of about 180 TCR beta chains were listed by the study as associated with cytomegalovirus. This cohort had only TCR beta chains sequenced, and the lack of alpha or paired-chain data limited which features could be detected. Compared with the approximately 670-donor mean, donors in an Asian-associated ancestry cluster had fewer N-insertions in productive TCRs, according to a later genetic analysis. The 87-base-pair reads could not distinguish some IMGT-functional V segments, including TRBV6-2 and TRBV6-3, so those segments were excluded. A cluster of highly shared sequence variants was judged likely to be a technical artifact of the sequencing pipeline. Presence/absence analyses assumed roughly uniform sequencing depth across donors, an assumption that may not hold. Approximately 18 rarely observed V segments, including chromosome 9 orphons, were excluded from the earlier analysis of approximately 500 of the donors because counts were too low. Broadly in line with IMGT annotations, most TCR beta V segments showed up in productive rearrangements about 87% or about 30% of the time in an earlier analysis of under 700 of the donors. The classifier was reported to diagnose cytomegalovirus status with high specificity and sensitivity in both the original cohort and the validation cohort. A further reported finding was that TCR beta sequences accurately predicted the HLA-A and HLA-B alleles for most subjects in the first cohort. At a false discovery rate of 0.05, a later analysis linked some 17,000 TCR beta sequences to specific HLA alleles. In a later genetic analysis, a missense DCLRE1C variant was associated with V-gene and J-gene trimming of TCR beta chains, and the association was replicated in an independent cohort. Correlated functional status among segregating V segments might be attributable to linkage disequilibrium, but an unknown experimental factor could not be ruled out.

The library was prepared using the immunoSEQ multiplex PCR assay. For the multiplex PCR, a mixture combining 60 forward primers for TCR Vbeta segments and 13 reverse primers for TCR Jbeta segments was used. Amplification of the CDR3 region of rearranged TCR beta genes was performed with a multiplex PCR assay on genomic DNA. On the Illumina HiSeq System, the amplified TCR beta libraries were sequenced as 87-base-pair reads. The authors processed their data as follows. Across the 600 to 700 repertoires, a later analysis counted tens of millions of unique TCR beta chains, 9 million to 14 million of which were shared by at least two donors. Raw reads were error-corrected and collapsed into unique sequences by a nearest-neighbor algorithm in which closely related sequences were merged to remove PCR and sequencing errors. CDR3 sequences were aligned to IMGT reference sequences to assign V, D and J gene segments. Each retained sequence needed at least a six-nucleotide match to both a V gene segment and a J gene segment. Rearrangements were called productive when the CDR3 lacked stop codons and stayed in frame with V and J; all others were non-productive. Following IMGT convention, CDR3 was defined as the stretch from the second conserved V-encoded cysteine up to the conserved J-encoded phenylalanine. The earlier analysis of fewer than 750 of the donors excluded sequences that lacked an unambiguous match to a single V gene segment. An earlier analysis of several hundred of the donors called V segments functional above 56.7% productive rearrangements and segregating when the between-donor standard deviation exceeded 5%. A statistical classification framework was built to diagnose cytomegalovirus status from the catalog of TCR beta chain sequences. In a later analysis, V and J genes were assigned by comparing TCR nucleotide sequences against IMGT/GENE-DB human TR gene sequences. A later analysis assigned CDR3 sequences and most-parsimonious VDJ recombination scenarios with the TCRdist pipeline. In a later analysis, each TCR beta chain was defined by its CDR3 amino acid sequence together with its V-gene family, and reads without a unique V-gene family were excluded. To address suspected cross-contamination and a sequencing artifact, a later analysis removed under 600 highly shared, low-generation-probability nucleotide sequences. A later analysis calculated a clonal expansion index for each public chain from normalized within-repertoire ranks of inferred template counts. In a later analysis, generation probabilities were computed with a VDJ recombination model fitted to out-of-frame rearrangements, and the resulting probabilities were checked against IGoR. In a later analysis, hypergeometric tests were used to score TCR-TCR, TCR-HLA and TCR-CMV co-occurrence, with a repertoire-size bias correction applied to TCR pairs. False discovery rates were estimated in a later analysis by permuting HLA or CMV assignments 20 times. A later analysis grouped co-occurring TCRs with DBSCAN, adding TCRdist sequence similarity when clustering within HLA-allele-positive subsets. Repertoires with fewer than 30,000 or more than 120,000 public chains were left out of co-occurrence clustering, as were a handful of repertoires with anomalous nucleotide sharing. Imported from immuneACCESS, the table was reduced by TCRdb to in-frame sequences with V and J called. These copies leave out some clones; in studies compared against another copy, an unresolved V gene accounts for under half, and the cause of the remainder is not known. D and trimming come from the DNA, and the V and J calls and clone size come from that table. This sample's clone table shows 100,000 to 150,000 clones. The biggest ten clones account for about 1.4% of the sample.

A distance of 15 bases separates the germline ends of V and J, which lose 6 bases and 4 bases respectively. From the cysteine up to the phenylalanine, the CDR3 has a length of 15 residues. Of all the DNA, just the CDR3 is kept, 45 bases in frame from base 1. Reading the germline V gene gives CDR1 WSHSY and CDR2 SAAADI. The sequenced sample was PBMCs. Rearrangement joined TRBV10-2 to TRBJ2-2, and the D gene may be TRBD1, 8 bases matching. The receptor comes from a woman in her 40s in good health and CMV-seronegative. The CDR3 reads CASRLNRGGTGELFF. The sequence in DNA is TGCGCCAGCAGATTAAACAGGGGGGGCACCGGGGAGCTGTTTTTT.